This note documents a single T cell receptor (beta chain) sequence. The data stem from a study of blood T cell repertoires in COVID-19. The overall study: The United States, Italy and Spain provided the acute and convalescent COVID-19 samples. From T cells, B-cell-depleted T cells, or PBMCs came the material, which was cDNA or gDNA.

This CDR3 comprises 13 residues. CDR1 and CDR2 (germline): MNHNS, SASEGT. V was pared by 2 bases and J by 8 bases, with 12 bases between. Authors' processing steps: The authors estimated nucleated cell counts from reference gene primer amplification. TCRdb keeps only in-frame clones here, not all; method: immunoSEQ multiplex PCR. From that table come the V and J calls and clone size; the DNA was used to work out D and trimming. The data hold 100,000 or so clones, with roughly 80% observed a single time. The sequence was obtained from a man over 45 with active or convalescent COVID-19. The sequencing sample was made of peripheral blood. This chain uses TRBV6-1 with TRBJ1-2, with D perhaps matching TRBD1 (6 bases). The CDR3, as DNA: TGTGCCAGCAGTGAAACAGGGCGAGGCGGCTACACCTTC. Translating it yields CASSETGRGGYTF.